This TCR beta chain was sequenced during a study of T cells in localized non-small cell lung cancer. Notes on the study in general: Paired adjacent lung recovered a median around 60 of the top 100 tumor clones.

With 4 bases removed from V and 10 bases from J, the gap between germline ends came to 23 bases. The CDR3 extends over 16 amino acids. Germline V gives CDR1 SGHKS, CDR2 YYEKEE (reference sequence). Remarks on this clone: Its target is unknown.

This table comes from immunoSEQ multiplex PCR, and its TCRdb copy is limited to in-frame clones, with some not included. Found here are about 41,000 clones, 85% to 90% of them singletons; the top ten hold around 2.5%. The chain combines TRBV5-5 with TRBJ2-2, with D maybe TRBD2 (5 bases). The sequences come from peripheral blood, collected before any cancer treatment. The receptor comes from an older female donor with stage I squamous cell lung carcinoma. The CDR3 loop reads CASSPALEESPSELFF. CDR3 sequence (DNA): TGTGCCAGCAGCCCAGCGTTGGAGGAGTCTCCCTCGGAGCTGTTTTTT.